This TCR beta chain came from a study of CD8+CD57+ T cells in acquired aplastic anemia. Overall study context: Quantities of DNA derived from sorted CD4+ and CD8+ cells averaged roughly 3 ug. General study findings and limits: Simpson's diversity of CD8+ cells was not significantly different in patients compared with controls.

TCR beta VDJ and CDR3 were profiled, and genomic DNA was the template. One entry per CDR3 protein, called by TCRdb with MiXCR from the reads. The sample includes 180,000 or so distinct CDR3 sequences, 50% to 65% seen only once; the top ten take roughly 43%. Points on this clonotype: The antigen is not known.

CD8+CD57+ cell expansion, shown by flow cytometry, had occurred in the patients selected for sequencing. Severe acquired aplastic anemia affected all patients. Germline trimming cut 4 bases from V and 3 bases from J; bases unmatched to any gene: 9. The CDR3 sequence is 16 residues long. Germline assignment: CDR1 LNHNV and CDR2 YYDKDF (reference sequence). This TCR was sampled from a human donor with aplastic anemia. The sample comprised sorted CD4+, CD8+, or CD8+CD57+ T cells (not recorded which) from PBMCs. The chain links TRBV15 to TRBJ2-3; 8 bases map to TRBD2. The CDR3 DNA follows: TGTGCCACCAGCAAAACTATAGCGGGGATGACAGATACGCAGTATTTT. It specifies CATSKTIAGMTDTQYF. Based on the CDR3 plus reference TRBV15 and TRBJ2-3, the full variable domain is DAMVIQNPRYQVTQFGKPVTLSCSQTLNHNVMYWYQQKSSQAPKLLFHYYDKDFNNEADTPDNFQSRRPNTSFCFLDIRSPGLGDTAMYLCATSKTIAGMTDTQYFGPGTRLTVL.